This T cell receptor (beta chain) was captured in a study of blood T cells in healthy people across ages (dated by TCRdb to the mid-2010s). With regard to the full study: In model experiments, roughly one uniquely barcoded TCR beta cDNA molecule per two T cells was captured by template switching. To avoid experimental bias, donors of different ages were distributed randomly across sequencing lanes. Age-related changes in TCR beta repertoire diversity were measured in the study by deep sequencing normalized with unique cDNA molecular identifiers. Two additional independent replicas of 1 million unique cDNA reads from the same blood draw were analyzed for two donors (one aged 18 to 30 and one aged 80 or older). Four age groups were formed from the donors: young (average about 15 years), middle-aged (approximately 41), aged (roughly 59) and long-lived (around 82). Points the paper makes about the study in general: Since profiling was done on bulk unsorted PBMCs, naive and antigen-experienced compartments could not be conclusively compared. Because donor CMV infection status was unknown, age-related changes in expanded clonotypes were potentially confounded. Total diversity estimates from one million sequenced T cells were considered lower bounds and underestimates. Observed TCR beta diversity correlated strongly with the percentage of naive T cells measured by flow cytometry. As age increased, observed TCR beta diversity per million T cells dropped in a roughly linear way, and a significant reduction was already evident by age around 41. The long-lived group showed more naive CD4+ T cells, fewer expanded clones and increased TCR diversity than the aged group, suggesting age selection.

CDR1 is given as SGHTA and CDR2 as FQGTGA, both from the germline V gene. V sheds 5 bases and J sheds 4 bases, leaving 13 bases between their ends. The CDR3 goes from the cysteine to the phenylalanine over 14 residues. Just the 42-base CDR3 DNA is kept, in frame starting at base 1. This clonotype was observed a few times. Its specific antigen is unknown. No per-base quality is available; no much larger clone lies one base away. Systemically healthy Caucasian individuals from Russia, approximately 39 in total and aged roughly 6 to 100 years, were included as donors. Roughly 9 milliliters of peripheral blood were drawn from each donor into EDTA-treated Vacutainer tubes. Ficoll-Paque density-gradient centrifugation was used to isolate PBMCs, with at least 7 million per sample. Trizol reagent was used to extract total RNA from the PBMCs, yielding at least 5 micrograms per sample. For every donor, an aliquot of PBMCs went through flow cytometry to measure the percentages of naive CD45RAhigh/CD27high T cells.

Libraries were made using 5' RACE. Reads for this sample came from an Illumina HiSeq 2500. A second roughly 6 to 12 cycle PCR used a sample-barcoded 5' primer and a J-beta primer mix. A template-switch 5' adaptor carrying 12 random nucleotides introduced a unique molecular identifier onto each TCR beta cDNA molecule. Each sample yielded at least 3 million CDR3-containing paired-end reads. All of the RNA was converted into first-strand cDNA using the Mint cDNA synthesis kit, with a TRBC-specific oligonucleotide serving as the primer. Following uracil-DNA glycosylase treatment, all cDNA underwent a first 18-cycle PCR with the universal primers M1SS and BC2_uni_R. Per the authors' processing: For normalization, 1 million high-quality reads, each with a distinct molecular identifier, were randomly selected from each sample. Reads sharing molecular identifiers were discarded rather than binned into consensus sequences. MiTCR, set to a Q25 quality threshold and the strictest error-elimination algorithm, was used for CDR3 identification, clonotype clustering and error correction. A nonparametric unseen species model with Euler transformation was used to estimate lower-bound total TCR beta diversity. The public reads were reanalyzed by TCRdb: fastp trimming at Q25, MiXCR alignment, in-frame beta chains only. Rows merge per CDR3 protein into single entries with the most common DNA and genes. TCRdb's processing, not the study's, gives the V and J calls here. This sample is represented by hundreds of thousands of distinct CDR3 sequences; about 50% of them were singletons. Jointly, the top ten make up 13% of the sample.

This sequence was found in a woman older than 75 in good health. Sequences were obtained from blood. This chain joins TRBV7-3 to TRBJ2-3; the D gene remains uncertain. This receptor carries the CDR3 CASSRPGYADTQYF. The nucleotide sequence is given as TGTGCCAGCAGCCGACCCGGTTACGCAGATACGCAGTATTTT.